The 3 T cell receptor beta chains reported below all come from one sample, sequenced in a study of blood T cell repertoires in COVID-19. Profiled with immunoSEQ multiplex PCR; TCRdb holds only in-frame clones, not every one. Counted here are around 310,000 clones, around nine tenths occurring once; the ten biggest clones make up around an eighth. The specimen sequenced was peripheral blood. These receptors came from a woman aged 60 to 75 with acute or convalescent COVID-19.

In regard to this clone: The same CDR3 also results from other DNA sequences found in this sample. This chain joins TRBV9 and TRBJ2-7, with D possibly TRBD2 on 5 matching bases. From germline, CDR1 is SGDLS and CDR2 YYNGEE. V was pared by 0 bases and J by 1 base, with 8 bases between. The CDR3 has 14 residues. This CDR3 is CASSVDSGSYEQYF. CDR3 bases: TGTGCCAGCAGCGTAGACAGCGGTTCCTACGAGCAGTACTTC. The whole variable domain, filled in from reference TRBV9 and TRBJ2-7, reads DSGVTQTPKHLITATGQRVTLRCSPRSGDLSVYWYQQSLDQGLQFLIQYYNGEERAKGNILERFSAQQFPDLHSELNLSSLELGDSALYFCASSVDSGSYEQYFGPGTRLTVT.

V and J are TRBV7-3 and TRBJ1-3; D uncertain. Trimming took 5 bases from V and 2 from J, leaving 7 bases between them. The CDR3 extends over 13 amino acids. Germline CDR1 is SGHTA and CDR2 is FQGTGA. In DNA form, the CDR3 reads TGTGCCAGCAGCCCCCCCGCTGGAAACACCATATATTTT. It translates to CASSPPAGNTIYF.

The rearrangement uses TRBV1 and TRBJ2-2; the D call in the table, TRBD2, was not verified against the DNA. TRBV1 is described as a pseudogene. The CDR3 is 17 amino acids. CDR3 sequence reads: CTSSKGTSGRVTGELFF. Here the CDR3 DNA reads TGCACCAGCAGCAAGGGGACTAGCGGGAGAGTCACCGGGGAGCTGTTTTTT.